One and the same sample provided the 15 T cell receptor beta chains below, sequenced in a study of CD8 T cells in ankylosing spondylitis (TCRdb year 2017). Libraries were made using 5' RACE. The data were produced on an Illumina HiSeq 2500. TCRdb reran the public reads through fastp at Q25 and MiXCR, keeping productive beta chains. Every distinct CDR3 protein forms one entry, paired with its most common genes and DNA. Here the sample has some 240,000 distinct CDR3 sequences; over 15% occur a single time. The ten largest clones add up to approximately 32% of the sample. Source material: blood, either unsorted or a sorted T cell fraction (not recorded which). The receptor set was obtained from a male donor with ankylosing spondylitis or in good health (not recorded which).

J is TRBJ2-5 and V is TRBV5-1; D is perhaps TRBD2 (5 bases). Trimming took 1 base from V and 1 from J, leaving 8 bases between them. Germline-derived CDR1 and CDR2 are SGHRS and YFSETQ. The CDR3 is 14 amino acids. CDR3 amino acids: CASSLSSLQETQYF. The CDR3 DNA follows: TGCGCCAGCAGCTTGTCTAGCCTCCAAGAGACCCAGTACTTC. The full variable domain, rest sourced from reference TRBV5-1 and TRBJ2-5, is KAGVTQTPRYLIKTRGQQVTLSCSPISGHRSVSWYQQTPGQGLQFLFEYFSETQRNKGNFPGRFSGRQFSNSRSEMNVSTLELGDSALYLCASSLSSLQETQYFGPGTRLLVL.

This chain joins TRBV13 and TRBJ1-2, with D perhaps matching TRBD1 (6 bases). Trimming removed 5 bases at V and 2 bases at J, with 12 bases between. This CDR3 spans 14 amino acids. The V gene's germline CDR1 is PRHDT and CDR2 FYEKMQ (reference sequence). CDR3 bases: TGTGCCAGCAGCAATTTCCAGGGGAACTATGGCTACACCTTC. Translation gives CASSNFQGNYGYTF.

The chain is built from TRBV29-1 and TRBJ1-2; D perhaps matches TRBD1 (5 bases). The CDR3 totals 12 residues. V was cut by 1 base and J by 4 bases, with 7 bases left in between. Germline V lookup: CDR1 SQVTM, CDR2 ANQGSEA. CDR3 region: CSVEGRAYGYTF. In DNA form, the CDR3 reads TGCAGCGTTGAAGGCAGGGCCTATGGCTACACCTTC.

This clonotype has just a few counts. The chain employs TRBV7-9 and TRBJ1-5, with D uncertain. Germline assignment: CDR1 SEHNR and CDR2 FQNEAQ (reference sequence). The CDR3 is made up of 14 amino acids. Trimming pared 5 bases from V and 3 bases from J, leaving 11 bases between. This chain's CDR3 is CASSIHGNNQPQHF. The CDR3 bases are TGTGCCAGCAGCATACACGGAAACAATCAGCCCCAGCATTTT.

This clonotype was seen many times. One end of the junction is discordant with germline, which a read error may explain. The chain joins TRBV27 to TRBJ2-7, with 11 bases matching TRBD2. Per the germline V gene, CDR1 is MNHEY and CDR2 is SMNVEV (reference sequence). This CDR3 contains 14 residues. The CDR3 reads CASSTNTGTSGSHF. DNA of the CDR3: TGTGCCAGCAGTACAAATACCGGGACTAGCGGATCTCACTTC.

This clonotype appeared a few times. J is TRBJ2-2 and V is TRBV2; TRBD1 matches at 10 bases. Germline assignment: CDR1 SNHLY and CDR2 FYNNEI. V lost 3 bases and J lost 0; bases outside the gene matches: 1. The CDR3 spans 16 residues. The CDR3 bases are TGTGCCAGCAGTGACGGGACAGGGGCGAACACCGGGGAGCTGTTTTTT. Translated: CASSDGTGANTGELFF. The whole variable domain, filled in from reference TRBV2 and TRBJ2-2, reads EPEVTQTPSHQVTQMGQEVILRCVPISNHLYFYWYRQILGQKVEFLVSFYNNEISEKSEIFDDQFSVERPDGSNFTLKIRSTKLEDSAMYFCASSDGTGANTGELFFGEGSRLTVL.

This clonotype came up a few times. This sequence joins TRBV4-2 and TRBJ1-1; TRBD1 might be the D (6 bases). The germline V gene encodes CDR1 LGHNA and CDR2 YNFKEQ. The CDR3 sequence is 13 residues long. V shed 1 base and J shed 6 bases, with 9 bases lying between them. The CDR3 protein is CASSQARGPEAFF. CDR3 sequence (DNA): TGTGCCAGCAGCCAAGCCAGGGGACCTGAAGCTTTCTTT.

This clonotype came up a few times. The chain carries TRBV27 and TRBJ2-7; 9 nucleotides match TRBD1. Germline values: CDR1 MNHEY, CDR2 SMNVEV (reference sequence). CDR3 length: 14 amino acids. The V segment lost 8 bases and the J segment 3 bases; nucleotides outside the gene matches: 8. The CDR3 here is CASGDRGTIYEQYF. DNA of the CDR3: TGTGCCAGCGGTGACAGGGGGACAATCTACGAGCAGTACTTC.

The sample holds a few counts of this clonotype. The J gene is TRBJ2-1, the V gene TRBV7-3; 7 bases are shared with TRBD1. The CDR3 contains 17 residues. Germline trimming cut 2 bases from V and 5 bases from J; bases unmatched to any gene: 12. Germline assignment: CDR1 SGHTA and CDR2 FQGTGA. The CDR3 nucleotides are TGTGCCAGCAGCTTATTAGGGGGCGGTTCACCTAACAATGAGCAGTTCTTC. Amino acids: CASSLLGGGSPNNEQFF. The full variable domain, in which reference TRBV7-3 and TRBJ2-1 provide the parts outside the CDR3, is GAGVSQTPSNKVTEKGKYVELRCDPISGHTALYWYRQSLGQGPEFLIYFQGTGAADDSGLPNDRFFAVRPEGSVSTLKIQRTERGDSAVYLCASSLLGGGSPNNEQFFGPGTRLTVL.

This chain's CDR3 is CASSHPPSGPGELFF. In DNA, the CDR3 is TGCGCCAGCAGCCACCCACCGTCGGGCCCCGGGGAGCTGTTTTTT. The J gene is TRBJ2-2, the V gene TRBV4-1; D is unresolved. The CDR3 covers 15 residues. V shed 3 bases and J shed 6 bases, with 14 bases lying between them. Germline CDR1 MGHRA, CDR2 YSYEKL.

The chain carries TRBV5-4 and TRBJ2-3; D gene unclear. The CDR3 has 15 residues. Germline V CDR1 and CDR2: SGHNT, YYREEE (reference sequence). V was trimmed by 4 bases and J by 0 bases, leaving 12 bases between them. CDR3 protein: CASSSQDRSTDTQYF. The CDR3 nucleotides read TGTGCCAGCAGCAGCCAGGATCGTAGCACAGATACGCAGTATTTT.

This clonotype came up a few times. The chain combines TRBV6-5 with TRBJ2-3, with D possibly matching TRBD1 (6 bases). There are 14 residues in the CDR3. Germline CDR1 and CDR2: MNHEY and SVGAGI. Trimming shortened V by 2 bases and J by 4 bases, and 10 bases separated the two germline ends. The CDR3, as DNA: TGTGCCAGCAGTTACCGGGACATTCCAGATACGCAGTATTTT. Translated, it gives CASSYRDIPDTQYF.

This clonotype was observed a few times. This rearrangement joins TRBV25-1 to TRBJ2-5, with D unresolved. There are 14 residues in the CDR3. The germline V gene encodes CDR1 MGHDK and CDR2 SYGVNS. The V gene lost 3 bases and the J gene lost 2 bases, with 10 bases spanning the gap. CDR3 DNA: TGTGCCAGCAGTGAGTTTGAGGAGCAAGAGACCCAGTACTTC. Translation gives CASSEFEEQETQYF.

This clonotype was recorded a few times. CDR3 loop: CASSLEPGYTF. CDR3 nucleotides: TGTGCCAGCAGCCTGGAGCCTGGCTACACCTTC. This chain joins TRBV7-9 and TRBJ1-2; D is uncertain. Germline loops: CDR1 SEHNR, CDR2 FQNEAQ (reference sequence). The CDR3 is 11 residues long. The ends were cut back, 5 bases at V and 7 bases at J, with 8 bases in the middle.

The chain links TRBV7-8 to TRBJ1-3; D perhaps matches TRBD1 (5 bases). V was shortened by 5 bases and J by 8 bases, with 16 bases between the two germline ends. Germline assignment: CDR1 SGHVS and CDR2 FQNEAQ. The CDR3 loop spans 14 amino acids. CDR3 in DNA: TGTGCCAGCAGCCCGAAGATAGGGGCGCACACCATATATTTT. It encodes CASSPKIGAHTIYF.